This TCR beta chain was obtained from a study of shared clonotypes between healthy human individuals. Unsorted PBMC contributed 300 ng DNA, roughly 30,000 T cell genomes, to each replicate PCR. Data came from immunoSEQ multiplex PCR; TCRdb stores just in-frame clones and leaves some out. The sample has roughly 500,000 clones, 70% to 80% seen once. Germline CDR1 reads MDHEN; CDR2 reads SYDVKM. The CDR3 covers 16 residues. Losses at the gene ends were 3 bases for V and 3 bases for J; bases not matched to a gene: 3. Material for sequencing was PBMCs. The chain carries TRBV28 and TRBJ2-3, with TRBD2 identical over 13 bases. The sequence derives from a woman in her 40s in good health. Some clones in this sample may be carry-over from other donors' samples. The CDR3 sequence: CASSLGLAGLTDTQYF. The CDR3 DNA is TGTGCCAGCAGTTTGGGACTAGCGGGACTAACAGATACGCAGTATTTT.